Listed here is a single T cell receptor beta chain. Its matching antigen is unknown. The PCR was carried out with 60 Vbeta primers and 13 Jbeta primers. The table came from immunoSEQ multiplex PCR; TCRdb's copy has only in-frame clones and leaves some out. The table includes around 150,000 clones, approximately 80% detected once. The data were obtained in a study of cytomegalovirus exposure and HLA in healthy donors. V was cut by 4 bases and J by 2 bases, with 9 bases left in between. Germline-derived CDR1 and CDR2 are SGHRS and YFSETQ. This CDR3 has 13 residues. Whole-study findings and limits: V- and J-gene trimming of TCR beta was linked (in a later analysis) to a missense DCLRE1C variant. Associated with cytomegalovirus, according to the listing, were 150 to 200 TCR beta chains. Reported performance of the classifier showed diagnosis of cytomegalovirus status with high specificity and sensitivity.

The source of this sequence is a man between 18 and 29 years old in good health and CMV-seronegative. Sample: PBMCs. The chain carries TRBV5-1 and TRBJ1-2, with D perhaps TRBD1 (6 bases). The CDR3 loop reads CASSDGTNYGYTF. CDR3 bases: TGCGCCAGCAGCGACGGGACAAACTATGGCTACACCTTC.